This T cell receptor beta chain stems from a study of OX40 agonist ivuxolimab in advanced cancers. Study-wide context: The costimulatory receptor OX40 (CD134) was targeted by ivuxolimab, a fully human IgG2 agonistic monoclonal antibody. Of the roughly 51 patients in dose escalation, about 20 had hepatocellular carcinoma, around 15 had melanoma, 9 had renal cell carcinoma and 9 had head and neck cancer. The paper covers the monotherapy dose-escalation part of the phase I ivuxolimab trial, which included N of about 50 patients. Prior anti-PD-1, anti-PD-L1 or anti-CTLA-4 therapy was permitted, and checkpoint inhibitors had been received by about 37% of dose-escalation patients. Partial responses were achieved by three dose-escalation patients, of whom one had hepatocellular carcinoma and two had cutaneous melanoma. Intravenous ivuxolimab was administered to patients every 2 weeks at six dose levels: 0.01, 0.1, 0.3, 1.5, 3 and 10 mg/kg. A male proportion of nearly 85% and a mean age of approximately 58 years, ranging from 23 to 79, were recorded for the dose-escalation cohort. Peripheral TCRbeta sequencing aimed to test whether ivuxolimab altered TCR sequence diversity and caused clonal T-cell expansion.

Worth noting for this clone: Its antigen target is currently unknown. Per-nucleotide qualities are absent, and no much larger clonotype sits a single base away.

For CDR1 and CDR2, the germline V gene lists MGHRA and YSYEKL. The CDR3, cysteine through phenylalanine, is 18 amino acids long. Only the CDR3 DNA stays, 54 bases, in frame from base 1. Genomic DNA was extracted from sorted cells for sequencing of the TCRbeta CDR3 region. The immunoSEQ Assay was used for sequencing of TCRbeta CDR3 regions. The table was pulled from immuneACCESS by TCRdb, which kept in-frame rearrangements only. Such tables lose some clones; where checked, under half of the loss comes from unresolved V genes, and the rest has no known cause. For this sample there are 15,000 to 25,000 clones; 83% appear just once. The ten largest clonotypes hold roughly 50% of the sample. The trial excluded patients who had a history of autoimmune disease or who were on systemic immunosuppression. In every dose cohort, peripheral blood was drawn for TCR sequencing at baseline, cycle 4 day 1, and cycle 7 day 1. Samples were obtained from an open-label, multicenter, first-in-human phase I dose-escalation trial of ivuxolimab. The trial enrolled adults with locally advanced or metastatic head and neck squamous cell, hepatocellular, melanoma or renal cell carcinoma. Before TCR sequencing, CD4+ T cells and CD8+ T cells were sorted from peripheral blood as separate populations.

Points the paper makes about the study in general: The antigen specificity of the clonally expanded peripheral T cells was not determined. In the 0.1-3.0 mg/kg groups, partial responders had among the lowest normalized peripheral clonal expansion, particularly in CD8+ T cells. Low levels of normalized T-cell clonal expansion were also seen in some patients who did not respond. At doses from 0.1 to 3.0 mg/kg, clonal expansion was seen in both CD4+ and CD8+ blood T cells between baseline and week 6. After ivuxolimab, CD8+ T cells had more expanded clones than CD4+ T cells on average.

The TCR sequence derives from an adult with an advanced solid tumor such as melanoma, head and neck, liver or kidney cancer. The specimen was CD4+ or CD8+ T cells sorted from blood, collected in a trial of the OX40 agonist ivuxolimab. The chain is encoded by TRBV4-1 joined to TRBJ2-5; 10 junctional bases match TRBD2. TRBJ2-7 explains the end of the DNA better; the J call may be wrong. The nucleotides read TGCGCCAGCAGCCAAGAGTCCCCTAGCGGGGGCCTCTCCTACGAGCAGTACTTC. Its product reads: CASSQESPSGGLSYEQYF.